Listed below are T cell receptor beta chains from one sample, sequenced in a study of shared clonotypes between healthy human individuals. The protocol was immunoSEQ multiplex PCR, while the TCRdb copy is restricted to in-frame clones and leaves out a portion. Of around 940,000 clones in the sample, over 60% were seen once. The sequenced sample consisted of memory CD4+ T cells sorted from blood. Receptors originate from a man between 18 and 29 years old in good health. The CDR3 runs from the conserved cysteine through the conserved F or W. Fields, in order: V gene, D gene, clone size, J gene, CDR3 protein, CDR3 DNA. A D gene is named only where the DNA matches it firmly. Some rows mark clone size as missing; the rest say once, few, many or name a class of expanded clone.

>TRBV4-2|TRBD1|.|TRBJ1-2
CASSQVGQGYGYTF
TGTGCCAGCAGCCAAGTGGGACAGGGGTATGGCTACACCTTC
>TRBV10-3|.|.|TRBJ1-4
CAISGRDNEKLFF
TGTGCCATATCAGGCAGGGATAATGAAAAACTGTTTTTT
>TRBV4-3|.|.|TRBJ1-4
CASSQDLAFGTNEKLFF
TGCGCCAGCAGCCAAGATCTGGCCTTCGGGACTAATGAAAAACTGTTTTTT
>TRBV30|TRBD2|.|TRBJ2-2
CAWRGGRGAAGELFF
TGTGCCTGGAGGGGAGGGCGAGGGGCCGCCGGGGAGCTGTTTTTT
>TRBV4-1|.|.|TRBJ1-5
CASSQDGGYGGQPQHF
TGCGCCAGCAGCCAAGATGGAGGGTATGGGGGTCAGCCCCAGCATTTT
>TRBV10-2|TRBD1|.|TRBJ2-1
CASRARQGLGNEQFF
TGCGCCAGCAGGGCGAGACAGGGCCTCGGCAATGAGCAGTTCTTC
>TRBV7-2|TRBD2|once|TRBJ2-1
CASSLATSGRSWFF
TGTGCCAGCAGCTTAGCGACTAGCGGGAGGTCTTGGTTCTTC
>TRBV6-1|.|.|TRBJ1-4
CASSEGYDEKLFF
TGTGCCAGCAGTGAAGGTTACGATGAAAAACTGTTTTTT
>TRBV4-3|.|.|TRBJ2-1
CASSQERDLPRGEQFF
TGCGCCAGCAGCCAAGAAAGGGACCTACCACGGGGTGAGCAGTTCTTC
>TRBV6-6|.|once|TRBJ1-5
CASSYEIGPQHF
TGTGCCAGCAGTTATGAGATAGGTCCCCAGCATTTT